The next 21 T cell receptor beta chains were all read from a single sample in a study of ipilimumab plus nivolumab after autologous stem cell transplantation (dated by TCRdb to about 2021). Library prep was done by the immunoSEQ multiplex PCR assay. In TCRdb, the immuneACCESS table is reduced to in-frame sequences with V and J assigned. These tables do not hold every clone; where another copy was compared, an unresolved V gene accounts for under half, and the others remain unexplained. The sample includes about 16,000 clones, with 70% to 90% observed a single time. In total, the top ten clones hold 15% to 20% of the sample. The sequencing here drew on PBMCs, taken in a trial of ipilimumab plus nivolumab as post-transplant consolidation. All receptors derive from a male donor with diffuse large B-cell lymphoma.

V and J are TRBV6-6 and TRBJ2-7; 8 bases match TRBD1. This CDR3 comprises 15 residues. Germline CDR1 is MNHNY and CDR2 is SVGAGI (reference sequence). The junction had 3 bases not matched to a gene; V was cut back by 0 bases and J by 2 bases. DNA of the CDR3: TGTGCCAGCAGTTACTCGGGGACAGGAACCTACGAGCAGTACTTC. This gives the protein CASSYSGTGTYEQYF.

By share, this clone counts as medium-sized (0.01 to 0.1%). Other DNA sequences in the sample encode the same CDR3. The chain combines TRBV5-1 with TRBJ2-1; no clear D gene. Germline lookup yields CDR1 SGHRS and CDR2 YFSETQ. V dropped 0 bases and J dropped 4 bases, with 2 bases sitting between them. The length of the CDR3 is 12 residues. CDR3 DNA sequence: TGCGCCAGCAGCTTGGCGTACAATGAGCAGTTCTTC. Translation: CASSLAYNEQFF.

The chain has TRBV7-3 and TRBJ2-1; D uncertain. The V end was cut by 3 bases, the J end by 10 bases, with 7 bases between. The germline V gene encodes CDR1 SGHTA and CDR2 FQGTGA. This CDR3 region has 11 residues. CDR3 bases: TGTGCCAGCAGCTTTGGCAGCGAGCAGTTCTTC. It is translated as CASSFGSEQFF.

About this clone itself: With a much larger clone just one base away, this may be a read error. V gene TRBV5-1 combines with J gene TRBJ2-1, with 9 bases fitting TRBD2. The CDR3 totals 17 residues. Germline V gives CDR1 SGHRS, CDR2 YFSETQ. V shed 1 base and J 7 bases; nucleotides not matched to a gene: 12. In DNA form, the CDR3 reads TGCGCCAGCAGCTTGACCATATCTAGCGGGATTGGTAATGAGCAGTTCTTC. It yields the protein CASSLTISSGIGNEQFF. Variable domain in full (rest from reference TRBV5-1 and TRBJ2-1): KAGVTQTPRYLIKTRGQQVTLSCSPISGHRSVSWYQQTPGQGLQFLFEYFSETQRNKGNFPGRFSGRQFSNSRSEMNVSTLELGDSALYLCASSLTISSGIGNEQFFGPGTRLTVL.

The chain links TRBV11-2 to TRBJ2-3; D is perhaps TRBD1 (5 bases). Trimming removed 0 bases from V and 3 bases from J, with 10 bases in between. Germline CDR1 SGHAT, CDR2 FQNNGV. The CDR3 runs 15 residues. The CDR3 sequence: CASSLEGVETDTQYF. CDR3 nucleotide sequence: TGTGCCAGCAGCTTAGAAGGGGTGGAAACAGATACGCAGTATTTT. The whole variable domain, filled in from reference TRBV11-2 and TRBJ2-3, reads EAGVAQSPRYKIIEKRQSVAFWCNPISGHATLYWYQQILGQGPKLLIQFQNNGVVDDSQLPKDRFSAERLKGVDSTLKIQPAKLEDSAVYLCASSLEGVETDTQYFGPGTRLTVL.

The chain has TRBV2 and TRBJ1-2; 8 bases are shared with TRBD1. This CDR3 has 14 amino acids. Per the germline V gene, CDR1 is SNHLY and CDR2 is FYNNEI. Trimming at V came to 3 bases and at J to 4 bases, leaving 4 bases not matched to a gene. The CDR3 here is CASSDRGRLYGYTF. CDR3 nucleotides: TGTGCCAGCAGTGACAGGGGGCGCCTCTATGGCTACACCTTC.

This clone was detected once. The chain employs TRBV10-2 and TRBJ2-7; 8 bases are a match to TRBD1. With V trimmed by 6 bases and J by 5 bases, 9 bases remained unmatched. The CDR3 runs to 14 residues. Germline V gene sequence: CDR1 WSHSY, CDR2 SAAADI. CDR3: CASRAGQTGDEQYF. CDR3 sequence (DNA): TGCGCCAGCAGGGCAGGGCAGACAGGGGACGAGCAGTACTTC.

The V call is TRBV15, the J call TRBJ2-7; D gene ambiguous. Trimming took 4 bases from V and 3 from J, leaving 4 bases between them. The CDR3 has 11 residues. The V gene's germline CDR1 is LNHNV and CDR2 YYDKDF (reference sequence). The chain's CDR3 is CATSNNYEQYF. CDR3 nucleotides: TGTGCCACCAGCAACAACTACGAGCAGTACTTC.

CDR3 residues: CASSLRAGGGAAYEQYF. Written as DNA, the CDR3 is TGTGCCAGCAGTCTTCGCGCGGGCGGGGGGGCAGCCTACGAGCAGTACTTC. The chain carries TRBV7-2 and TRBJ2-7; 9 bases line up with TRBD2. This CDR3 is built from 17 residues. V shed 6 bases, J shed 2 bases, and the junction held 14 bases outside the gene matches. In germline, CDR1 is SGHTA, CDR2 FQGNSA.

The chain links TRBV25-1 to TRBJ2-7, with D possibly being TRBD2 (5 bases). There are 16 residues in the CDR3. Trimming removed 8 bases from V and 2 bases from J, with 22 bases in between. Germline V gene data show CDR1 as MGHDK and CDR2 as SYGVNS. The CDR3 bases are TGTGCCAGCTATTACCGGTGGGCGGGCAGCACCTACGAGCAGTACTTC. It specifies CASYYRWAGSTYEQYF.

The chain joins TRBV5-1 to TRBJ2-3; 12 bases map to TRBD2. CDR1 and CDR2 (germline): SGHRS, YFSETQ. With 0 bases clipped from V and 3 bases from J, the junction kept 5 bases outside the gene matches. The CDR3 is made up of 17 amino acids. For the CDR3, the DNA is TGCGCCAGCAGCTTGGCACTACTAGCGGGAGGTACAGATACGCAGTATTTT. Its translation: CASSLALLAGGTDTQYF.

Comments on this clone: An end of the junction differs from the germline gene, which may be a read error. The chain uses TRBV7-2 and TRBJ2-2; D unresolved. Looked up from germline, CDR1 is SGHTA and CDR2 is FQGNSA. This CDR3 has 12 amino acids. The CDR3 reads CASSQSDGELFF. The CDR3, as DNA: TGCGCCAGCAGCCAAAGTGACGGGGAGCTGTTTTTT.

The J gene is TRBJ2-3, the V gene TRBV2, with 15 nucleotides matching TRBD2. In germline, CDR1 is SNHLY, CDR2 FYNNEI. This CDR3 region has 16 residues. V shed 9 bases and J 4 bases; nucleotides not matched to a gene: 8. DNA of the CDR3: TGTGCCAGTGCAGGACTAGCGGGAGGGCCCTCAGATACGCAGTATTTT. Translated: CASAGLAGGPSDTQYF. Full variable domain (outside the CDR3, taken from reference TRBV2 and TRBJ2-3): EPEVTQTPSHQVTQMGQEVILRCVPISNHLYFYWYRQILGQKVEFLVSFYNNEISEKSEIFDDQFSVERPDGSNFTLKIRSTKLEDSAMYFCASAGLAGGPSDTQYFGPGTRLTVL.

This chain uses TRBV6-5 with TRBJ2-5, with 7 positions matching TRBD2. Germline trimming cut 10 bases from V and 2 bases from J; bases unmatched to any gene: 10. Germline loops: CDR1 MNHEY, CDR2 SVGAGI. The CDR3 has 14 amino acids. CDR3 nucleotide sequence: TGTGCCACCCTAGGGAGGGTTGGTCAAGAGACCCAGTACTTC. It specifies CATLGRVGQETQYF.

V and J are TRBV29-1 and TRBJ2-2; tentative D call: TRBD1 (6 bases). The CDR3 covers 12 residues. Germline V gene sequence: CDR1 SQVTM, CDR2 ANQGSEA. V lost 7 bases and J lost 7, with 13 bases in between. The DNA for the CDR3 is TGCAGCGGCCACAGGGTCAGCGGGGAGCTGTTTTTT. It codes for CSGHRVSGELFF.

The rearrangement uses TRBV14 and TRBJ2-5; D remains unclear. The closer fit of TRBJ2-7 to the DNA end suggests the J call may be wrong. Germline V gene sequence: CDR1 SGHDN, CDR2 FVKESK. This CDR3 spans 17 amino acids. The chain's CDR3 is CASSQGSWGTVSYEQYF. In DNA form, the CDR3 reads TGTGCCAGCAGCCAAGGATCCTGGGGAACGGTCTCCTACGAGCAGTACTTC.

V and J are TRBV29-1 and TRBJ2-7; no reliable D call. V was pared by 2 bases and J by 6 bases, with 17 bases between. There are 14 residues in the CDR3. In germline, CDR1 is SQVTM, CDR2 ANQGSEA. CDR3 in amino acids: CSVEPRSRSGEQYF. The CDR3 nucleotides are TGCAGCGTTGAACCTCGATCCCGGTCGGGCGAGCAGTACTTC.

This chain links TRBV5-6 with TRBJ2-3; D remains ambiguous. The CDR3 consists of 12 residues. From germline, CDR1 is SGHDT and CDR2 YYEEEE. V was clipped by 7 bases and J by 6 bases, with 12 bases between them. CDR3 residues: CASGWGSDTQYF. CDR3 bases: TGTGCCAGCGGGTGGGGTTCTGATACGCAGTATTTT. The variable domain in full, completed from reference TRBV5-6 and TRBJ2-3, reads DAGVTQSPTHLIKTRGQQVTLRCSPKSGHDTVSWYQQALGQGPQFIFQYYEEEERQRGNFPDRFSGHQFPNYSSELNVNALLLGDSALYLCASGWGSDTQYFGPGTRLTVL.

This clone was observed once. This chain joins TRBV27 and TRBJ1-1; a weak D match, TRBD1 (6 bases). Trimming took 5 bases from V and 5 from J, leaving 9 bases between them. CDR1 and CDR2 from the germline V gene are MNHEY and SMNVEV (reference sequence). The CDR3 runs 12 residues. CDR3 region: CASSRGGTEAFF. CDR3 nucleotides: TGTGCCAGCAGTAGGGGGGGGACTGAAGCTTTCTTT.

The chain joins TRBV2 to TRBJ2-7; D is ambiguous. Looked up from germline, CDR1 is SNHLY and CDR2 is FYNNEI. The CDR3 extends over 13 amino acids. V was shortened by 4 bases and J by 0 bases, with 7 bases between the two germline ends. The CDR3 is CASSVTRSYEQYF. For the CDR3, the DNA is TGTGCCAGCAGTGTTACCCGCTCCTACGAGCAGTACTTC.

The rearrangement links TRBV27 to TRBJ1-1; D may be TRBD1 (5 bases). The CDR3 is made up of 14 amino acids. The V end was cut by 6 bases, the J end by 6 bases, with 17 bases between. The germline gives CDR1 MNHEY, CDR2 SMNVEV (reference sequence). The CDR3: CASSFDRRGAEAFF. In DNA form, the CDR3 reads TGTGCCAGCAGCTTCGACAGACGGGGGGCTGAAGCTTTCTTT.